A selection of T cell receptor beta chains follows, all from one sample in a study of blood T cell repertoires in COVID-19. Method: immunoSEQ multiplex PCR; TCRdb's copy keeps in-frame clones and lacks some. The table lists about 180,000 clones, about 85% of them singletons. The sample comprised peripheral blood. The receptors shown here come from an elderly man with COVID-19, enrolled during active disease. Each CDR3 is given with its conserved first and last residue. The D gene is left open where the match is weak. For some rows the clone size is stated as once, few or many, or as a class when expanded; others skip it.

TRBD2,TRBJ2-7,NA,TRBV7-2,TGTGCCAGCAGCTCCGGACTAGCGGGGGGATACGAGCAGTACTTC,CASSSGLAGGYEQYF
NA,TRBJ2-7,NA,TRBV19,TGTGCCAGTAGTCCAGCGAGGTACTACGAGCAGTACTTC,CASSPARYYEQYF
TRBD1,TRBJ1-1,NA,TRBV6-6,TGTGCCAGCAGAACTCAGGGGGTGAACACTGAAGCTTTCTTT,CASRTQGVNTEAFF
NA,TRBJ1-2,NA,TRBV7-8,TGTGCCAGCAGCTTAGCAGGGGCAAACTCAAACTATGGCTACACCTTC,CASSLAGANSNYGYTF
NA,TRBJ1-2,NA,TRBV6-5,TGTGCCAGCAGTTACTCGAGGCAGGGCTATGGCTACACCTTC,CASSYSRQGYGYTF
NA,TRBJ1-2,few,TRBV21-1,TGTGCCAGCAGCAAACCGGAGGGTGACTATGGCTACACCTTC,CASSKPEGDYGYTF
TRBD1,TRBJ1-1,NA,TRBV11-3,TGTGCCAGCAGGAACAGGGGGCCAGACACTGAAGCTTTCTTT,CASRNRGPDTEAFF
NA,TRBJ1-3,NA,TRBV6-5,TGTGCCAGCAGTTACTCCCGGGTGAGCTCTGGAAACACCATATATTTT,CASSYSRVSSGNTIYF
NA,TRBJ1-1,NA,TRBV5-1,TGCGCCAGCAGCTTTAACAGGAACACTGAAGCTTTCTTT,CASSFNRNTEAFF
TRBD2,TRBJ2-3,once,TRBV5-4,TGTGCCAGCAGACGGCTAGCGGATAGATCTAGCACAGATACGCAGTATTTT,CASRRLADRSSTDTQYF
TRBD1,TRBJ1-2,NA,TRBV6-6,TGTGCCAGCAGGACAGGGGAGAAGGCCTATGGCTACACCTTC,CASRTGEKAYGYTF
NA,TRBJ2-2,NA,TRBV7-2,TGTGCCAGCAGCCCCCCGGGGGAGCTGTTTTTT,CASSPPGELFF
TRBD1,TRBJ1-1,NA,TRBV10-3,TGTGCCATCAGTGTGGACAGGGCCAACACTGAAGCTTTCTTT,CAISVDRANTEAFF
NA,TRBJ1-1,NA,TRBV12-3/TRBV12-4,TGTGCCACAAGTCTAGGGGATAACACTGAAGCTTTCTTT,CATSLGDNTEAFF
NA,TRBJ1-2,NA,TRBV3-1/TRBV3-2,TGTGCCAGCAGCCAAGATCTCAGGGGCGACTATGGCTACACCTTC,CASSQDLRGDYGYTF
NA,TRBJ2-3,once,TRBV3-1/TRBV3-2,TGTGCCAGCAGCCAAGATCACAGAGATACGCAGTATTTT,CASSQDHRDTQYF
NA,TRBJ1-1,NA,TRBV9,TGTGCCAGCAGCGTAACGCAGGAATCTGAAGCTTTCTTT,CASSVTQESEAFF
TRBD1,TRBJ1-4,once,TRBV5-1,TGCGCCAGCAGCCCCCGAACTCCGGGACAGGGGGTTCGGGCAACTAATGAAAAACTGTTTTTT,CASSPRTPGQGVRATNEKLFF
TRBD1,TRBJ1-3,NA,TRBV4-2,TGTGCCAGCAGCCCGAGATCTAACACAGGGGCTGCTGGAAACACCATATATTTT,CASSPRSNTGAAGNTIYF
TRBD2,TRBJ2-1,NA,TRBV10-3,TGTGCCATCAGTGACGGCGGGGGGGCAGGGGATGAGCAGTTCTTC,CAISDGGGAGDEQFF
NA,TRBJ2-4,NA,TRBV29-1,TGCAGCGTTCTCACCGGGGAAAAAAACATTCAGTACTTC,CSVLTGEKNIQYF
NA,TRBJ2-3,once,TRBV2,TGTGCCAGCAGTGAACAGGGGAACCCAGATACGCAGTATTTT,CASSEQGNPDTQYF
NA,TRBJ2-5,NA,TRBV7-9,TGTGCCAGCAGCTTAGGTACAGTTCAAGAGACCCAGTACTTC,CASSLGTVQETQYF
NA,TRBJ2-3,NA,TRBV18,TGTGCCAGCTCACGGACGACAGTTCGGCCGCCCTTCGATACGCAGTATTTT,CASSRTTVRPPFDTQYF
TRBD2,TRBJ2-2,NA,TRBV24-1,TGTGCCACCAGTGGCCTAACCTCTAGCGGGGGGCACTCAGGCACCGGGGAGCTGTTTTTT,CATSGLTSSGGHSGTGELFF
TRBD1,TRBJ2-7,NA,TRBV12-3/TRBV12-4,TGTGCCAGCGGACAGGGCGACGAGCAGTACTTC,CASGQGDEQYF
TRBD1,TRBJ1-6,once,TRBV10-3,TGTGCCATCAGTGAAAACACAGGGGGCGGTTTTTCACCCCTCCACTTT,CAISENTGGGFSPLHF
NA,TRBJ1-4,NA,TRBV5-8,TGTGCCAGCAGCCTGCCCGGACAGTCAACTAATGAAAAACTGTTTTTT,CASSLPGQSTNEKLFF
NA,TRBJ1-2,NA,TRBV5-1,TGCGCCAGCAGCTTGGGGAAGGGGTATGGCTACACCTTC,CASSLGKGYGYTF
TRBD1,TRBJ2-1,NA,TRBV28,TGTGCCAGCAGTTCATTGGGGACAGGGGGCCTTGAGCAGTTCTTC,CASSSLGTGGLEQFF
TRBD2,TRBJ2-5,NA,TRBV14,TGTGCCAGCAGCCGAGGACTAGCCCGAGAGACCCAGTACTTC,CASSRGLARETQYF
TRBD1,TRBJ2-2,NA,TRBV4-3,TGCGCCAGCAGCCAAGATCACCGGGGACAGGGACTGTTGGGCACCGGGGAGCTGTTTTTT,CASSQDHRGQGLLGTGELFF
TRBD1,TRBJ2-7,NA,TRBV7-9,TGTGCCAGCAGCTTCGGGACAGTCTCCTACGAGCAGTACTTC,CASSFGTVSYEQYF
NA,TRBJ1-1,NA,TRBV2,TGTGCCAGCAGTCCCGGGTCCTTCTCTGAAGCTTTCTTT,CASSPGSFSEAFF
TRBD1,TRBJ1-2,NA,TRBV29-1,TGCAGCGTTGAAGAGTATCAGGGGGAAGGAGGCTACACCTTC,CSVEEYQGEGGYTF
TRBD1,TRBJ2-1,NA,TRBV9,TGTGCCAGCAGCCCCACGGGACAGGGTATGTACAATGAGCAGTTCTTC,CASSPTGQGMYNEQFF
TRBD1,TRBJ1-1,NA,TRBV6-5,TGTGCCAGCACACCTCCGACAGGGGGTACTGAAGCTTTCTTT,CASTPPTGGTEAFF
TRBD2,TRBJ2-7,NA,TRBV9,TGTGCCAGCAGTTACAGCGGGGAATCCTCCTACGAGCAGTACTTC,CASSYSGESSYEQYF
TRBD2,TRBJ2-2,NA,TRBV7-6,TGTGCCAGCAGCTTAGGGGGGACTAGCGGGAACACCGGGGAGCTGTTTTTT,CASSLGGTSGNTGELFF
NA,TRBJ1-1,NA,TRBV12-3/TRBV12-4,TGTGCCAGCAGCCTCCGGGAGAGCACTGAAGCTTTCTTT,CASSLRESTEAFF
TRBD1,TRBJ1-4,NA,TRBV6-2/TRBV6-3,TGTGCCAGCAGCCCGAAACAGGGGGCAAGTGAAAAACTGTTTTTT,CASSPKQGASEKLFF
TRBD2,TRBJ2-5,NA,TRBV9,TGTGCCAGCAGCGCCGGACTAGCGGGGAGCAGGGAGACCCAGTACTTC,CASSAGLAGSRETQYF
NA,TRBJ1-1,few,TRBV10-3,TGTGCCATCAGTGGCTACAGGGTCCCGAACACTGAAGCTTTCTTT,CAISGYRVPNTEAFF
TRBD1,TRBJ2-7,NA,TRBV6-4,TGTGCCACCGGGACAGGGGACGAGCAGTACTTC,CATGTGDEQYF
TRBD1,TRBJ2-6,NA,TRBV7-8,TGTGCCAGCACTCCGACCGGGACAGCAAACTCTGGGGCCAACGTCCTGACTTTC,CASTPTGTANSGANVLTF
NA,TRBJ2-1,NA,TRBV25-1,TGTGCCAGCAGGAGCCCGGGGACAAATGAGCAGTTCTTC,CASRSPGTNEQFF
NA,TRBJ2-6,NA,TRBV7-2,TGTGCCAGCAGCCACGCGGGTTCTGGGGCCAACGTCCTGACTTTC,CASSHAGSGANVLTF
NA,TRBJ1-4,NA,TRBV19,TGTGCCAGTAGTATAGCCGACAGGCTGACTGAAAAACTGTTTTTT,CASSIADRLTEKLFF
NA,TRBJ1-2,NA,TRBV7-9,TGTGCCAGCAGAGTCACCAACGACGGGTTCAACACCTTC,CASRVTNDGFNTF
TRBD1,TRBJ1-5,NA,TRBV19,TGTGCCAGTAGTATTCAGGGGGCCATAGGCAATCAGCCCCAGCATTTT,CASSIQGAIGNQPQHF
NA,TRBJ2-1,NA,TRBV6-1,TGTGCCAGCAGTGAAGACAGTTCTTTCAATGAGCAGTTCTTC,CASSEDSSFNEQFF
NA,TRBJ2-5,NA,TRBV5-4,TGTGCCAGCAGCTTGGCCACTCAAGAGACCCAGTACTTC,CASSLATQETQYF
NA,TRBJ2-1,NA,TRBV3-1/TRBV3-2,TGTGCCAGCAGCCAAGATCGGCAGGGCCCGGGGGATGAGCAGTTCTTC,CASSQDRQGPGDEQFF
TRBD2,TRBJ2-3,once,TRBV3-1/TRBV3-2,TGTGCCAGCAGCCAAGATAGGTATGGGCGGGGGGGCACAGATACGCAGTATTTT,CASSQDRYGRGGTDTQYF
TRBD1,TRBJ1-4,NA,TRBV9,TGTGCCAGCAGCGCTACCACAGGGGAAGCTAATGAAAAACTGTTTTTT,CASSATTGEANEKLFF
NA,TRBJ1-1,NA,TRBV6-5,TGTGCCAGCATCACGGAGATGAACACTGAAGCTTTCTTT,CASITEMNTEAFF
TRBD1,TRBJ1-6,once,TRBV18,TGTGCCAGCTCACCACGCGACAGGGGGTTGGATTCACCCCTCCACTTT,CASSPRDRGLDSPLHF
TRBD1,TRBJ2-7,NA,TRBV27,TGTGCCAGCAGCGAGGACAGGGGGCGTCTTTACGAGCAGTACTTC,CASSEDRGRLYEQYF
TRBD2,TRBJ2-1,NA,TRBV27,TGTGCCAGCAGTCCGCGACTAGCGGGGGTCTCCTACAATGAGCAGTTCTTC,CASSPRLAGVSYNEQFF
TRBD2,TRBJ2-3,NA,TRBV13,TGTGCCAGCAGCTCAAGACTAGCGGGTCCCAGCACAGATACGCAGTATTTT,CASSSRLAGPSTDTQYF